Listed below are T cell receptor beta chains from one sample, sequenced in a study of T-cell memory formation after mild COVID-19. In TCRdb, the 5' RACE reads were re-called with MiXCR into one record per CDR3 protein. This sample carries about 210,000 distinct CDR3 sequences, roughly 10% of them seen once, and the ten largest clones take 2.5% to 3.5%. The material sequenced was PBMCs or a T cell subset sorted from them (not recorded which). All receptors derive from a man younger than 35 who had mild COVID-19 (a few samples of this study predate the infection). Cell type and time point are not known. The CDR3 runs from the conserved cysteine through the conserved F or W. The order of the fields is V gene, J gene, CDR3 length, clone size, D gene, CDR3 DNA, CDR3 protein. A D gene is named only where the DNA matches it firmly. The size of a clone is reported for some rows only, either as once, few or many, or as a class for expanded clones.

v_call: TRBV6-2/TRBV6-3
j_call: TRBJ2-3
cdr3_length: 16
clone_size: few
d_call: TRBD2
cdr3_nt: TGTGCCAGCAGCGGTAGCGGGTCGTCTAGCACAGATACGCAGTATTTT
cdr3_aa: CASSGSGSSSTDTQYF

v_call: TRBV6-2/TRBV6-3
j_call: TRBJ2-4
cdr3_length: 15
clone_size: NA
d_call: NA
cdr3_nt: TGTGCCAGCAGTTACGACGGGCAGGGAGCAAACATTCAGTACTTC
cdr3_aa: CASSYDGQGANIQYF

v_call: TRBV18
j_call: TRBJ1-1
cdr3_length: 14
clone_size: few
d_call: NA
cdr3_nt: TGTGCCAGCTCCCAAGACTCGGGGGGCACTGAAGCTTTCTTT
cdr3_aa: CASSQDSGGTEAFF

v_call: TRBV7-2
j_call: TRBJ1-1
cdr3_length: 15
clone_size: few
d_call: TRBD1
cdr3_nt: TGTGCCAGCAGCTTCCTGGGACAGGGGGGAACTGAAGCTTTCTTT
cdr3_aa: CASSFLGQGGTEAFF

v_call: TRBV7-2
j_call: TRBJ1-5
cdr3_length: 13
clone_size: few
d_call: NA
cdr3_nt: TGTGCCAGCTCGTCAGGGATAGAGCAGCCCCAGCATTTT
cdr3_aa: CASSSGIEQPQHF

v_call: TRBV7-2
j_call: TRBJ1-2
cdr3_length: 15
clone_size: many
d_call: NA
cdr3_nt: TGTGCCAGCAGCTTAGCACAGTTCAGGGACTATGGCTACACCTTC
cdr3_aa: CASSLAQFRDYGYTF

v_call: TRBV25-1
j_call: TRBJ1-6
cdr3_length: 14
clone_size: NA
d_call: NA
cdr3_nt: TGTGCCAGCAGTGGCCAGGGGAGGAATTCACCCCTCCACTTT
cdr3_aa: CASSGQGRNSPLHF

v_call: TRBV18
j_call: TRBJ2-3
cdr3_length: 14
clone_size: NA
d_call: NA
cdr3_nt: TGTGCCAGCTCACCAGGGATGGGGGCAGATACGCAGTATTTT
cdr3_aa: CASSPGMGADTQYF

v_call: TRBV5-1
j_call: TRBJ1-6
cdr3_length: 16
clone_size: NA
d_call: NA
cdr3_nt: TGCGCCAGCAGCTCGGCCCCAGGGTCGTGGGATTCACCCCTCCACTTT
cdr3_aa: CASSSAPGSWDSPLHF

v_call: TRBV7-2
j_call: TRBJ1-1
cdr3_length: 14
clone_size: NA
d_call: TRBD1
cdr3_nt: TGTGCCAGCAGCTCAACAGGGGTGTACACTGAAGCTTTCTTT
cdr3_aa: CASSSTGVYTEAFF

v_call: TRBV7-9
j_call: TRBJ2-5
cdr3_length: 14
clone_size: few
d_call: NA
cdr3_nt: TGTGCCAGCAGCTTCTTCCCAGGGCAAGAGACCCAGTACTTC
cdr3_aa: CASSFFPGQETQYF

v_call: TRBV6-2/TRBV6-3
j_call: TRBJ2-3
cdr3_length: 13
clone_size: NA
d_call: NA
cdr3_nt: TGTGCCAGCAGGTCCCCAGCGACAGATACGCAGTATTTT
cdr3_aa: CASRSPATDTQYF

v_call: TRBV5-1
j_call: TRBJ1-2
cdr3_length: 14
clone_size: NA
d_call: NA
cdr3_nt: TGCGCCAGCAGCTTGGCCCAGGGAGCGGATGGCTACACCTTC
cdr3_aa: CASSLAQGADGYTF

v_call: TRBV7-2
j_call: TRBJ2-7
cdr3_length: 13
clone_size: few
d_call: TRBD1
cdr3_nt: TGTGCCAGCAGCTATCGACAGGGCGGCGAGCAGTACTTC
cdr3_aa: CASSYRQGGEQYF

v_call: TRBV5-1
j_call: TRBJ2-1
cdr3_length: 13
clone_size: few
d_call: NA
cdr3_nt: TGCGCCAGCAGCTTGGATATATGGGATGAGCAGTTCTTC
cdr3_aa: CASSLDIWDEQFF

v_call: TRBV6-4
j_call: TRBJ2-2
cdr3_length: 15
clone_size: few
d_call: TRBD1
cdr3_nt: TGTGCCAGCAAACCTACAGGGGGCGAAACCGGGGAGCTGTTTTTT
cdr3_aa: CASKPTGGETGELFF

v_call: TRBV7-2
j_call: TRBJ1-1
cdr3_length: 15
clone_size: many
d_call: TRBD1
cdr3_nt: TGTGCCAGCAGCCCACGGGACAGGGGGCGCGTAAAAGCTTTCTTT
cdr3_aa: CASSPRDRGRVKAFF

v_call: TRBV10-3
j_call: TRBJ1-6
cdr3_length: 15
clone_size: NA
d_call: NA
cdr3_nt: TGTGCCATCAGGAGAGACAGTCCGGATAATTCACCCCTCCACTTT
cdr3_aa: CAIRRDSPDNSPLHF

v_call: TRBV5-1
j_call: TRBJ2-3
cdr3_length: 17
clone_size: NA
d_call: TRBD2
cdr3_nt: TGCGCCAGCAGCCAGGCCCGACTAGCGGGGGTTACAGATACGCAGTATTTT
cdr3_aa: CASSQARLAGVTDTQYF

v_call: TRBV7-2
j_call: TRBJ2-1
cdr3_length: 15
clone_size: many
d_call: TRBD2
cdr3_nt: TGTGCCAGCAGCGCTAGCATAGCGGGGGGCCGGGGCAAGGTCTTC
cdr3_aa: CASSASIAGGRGKVF

v_call: TRBV12-3/TRBV12-4
j_call: TRBJ2-1
cdr3_length: 15
clone_size: many
d_call: TRBD2
cdr3_nt: TGTGCCAGCAGTCTTAGGACTAGCGGGGACAATGAGCAGTTCTTC
cdr3_aa: CASSLRTSGDNEQFF

v_call: TRBV3-1
j_call: TRBJ2-3
cdr3_length: 18
clone_size: few
d_call: TRBD2
cdr3_nt: TGTGCCAGCAGCCAAGATCCCCCTAGCGGGGCAGGACAAGATACGCAGTATTTT
cdr3_aa: CASSQDPPSGAGQDTQYF

v_call: TRBV5-8
j_call: TRBJ2-5
cdr3_length: 14
clone_size: few
d_call: NA
cdr3_nt: TGTGCCAGCAGCTTGGGGAGACTAAAAGAGACCCAGTACTTC
cdr3_aa: CASSLGRLKETQYF

v_call: TRBV4-1
j_call: TRBJ1-5
cdr3_length: 16
clone_size: few
d_call: TRBD1
cdr3_nt: TGCGCCAGCAGCCATGGCGGGACAGGGGACAATCAGCCCCAGCATTTT
cdr3_aa: CASSHGGTGDNQPQHF

v_call: TRBV28
j_call: TRBJ2-4
cdr3_length: 14
clone_size: many
d_call: TRBD1
cdr3_nt: TGTGCCAGCAATCCATCCGGGACAGGGATAATTCAGTACTTC
cdr3_aa: CASNPSGTGIIQYF

v_call: TRBV2
j_call: TRBJ2-1
cdr3_length: 15
clone_size: few
d_call: TRBD2
cdr3_nt: TGTGCCAGCAGTGAATCTCGCGGGGGTGTATATGAGCAGTTCTTC
cdr3_aa: CASSESRGGVYEQFF

v_call: TRBV5-1
j_call: TRBJ2-3
cdr3_length: 15
clone_size: NA
d_call: NA
cdr3_nt: TGCGCCAGCAGCTTGTTCACTAGCAAATCAGATACGCAGTATTTT
cdr3_aa: CASSLFTSKSDTQYF

v_call: TRBV7-9
j_call: TRBJ2-1
cdr3_length: 15
clone_size: few
d_call: TRBD2
cdr3_nt: TGTGCCAGCTCCTCTTGGCGGGGGGGCATCGGTGAGCAGTTCTTC
cdr3_aa: CASSSWRGGIGEQFF

v_call: TRBV2
j_call: TRBJ1-5
cdr3_length: 14
clone_size: few
d_call: TRBD1
cdr3_nt: TGTGCCAGCGGTGGACAGGATAGCAATCAGCCCCAGCATTTT
cdr3_aa: CASGGQDSNQPQHF

v_call: TRBV10-3
j_call: TRBJ1-1
cdr3_length: 13
clone_size: NA
d_call: NA
cdr3_nt: TGTGCCATCAGGCGACAGGAGAACACTGAAGCTTTCTTT
cdr3_aa: CAIRRQENTEAFF

v_call: TRBV12-3/TRBV12-4
j_call: TRBJ2-1
cdr3_length: 15
clone_size: many
d_call: NA
cdr3_nt: TGTGCCAGCAGTCCTAGCCAGGGGGGGACCCGGGAGCAGTTCTTC
cdr3_aa: CASSPSQGGTREQFF

v_call: TRBV7-2
j_call: TRBJ2-1
cdr3_length: 15
clone_size: few
d_call: TRBD1
cdr3_nt: TGTGCCAGCAGCCCGGGCTCCGGGACAGGGGGAAGGCAGTTCTTC
cdr3_aa: CASSPGSGTGGRQFF

v_call: TRBV2
j_call: TRBJ2-5
cdr3_length: 14
clone_size: NA
d_call: NA
cdr3_nt: TGTGCCAGCACCGTATTAGACATCCAAGAGACCCAGTACTTC
cdr3_aa: CASTVLDIQETQYF

v_call: TRBV5-1
j_call: TRBJ1-1
cdr3_length: 12
clone_size: NA
d_call: NA
cdr3_nt: TGCGCCAGCGTAGGAGTTTCGACTGAAGCTTTCTTT
cdr3_aa: CASVGVSTEAFF

v_call: TRBV7-6
j_call: TRBJ2-7
cdr3_length: 16
clone_size: few
d_call: NA
cdr3_nt: TGTGCCAGCAGCTTAGCTCTGTACAGGGCGTTCTACGAGCAGTACTTC
cdr3_aa: CASSLALYRAFYEQYF